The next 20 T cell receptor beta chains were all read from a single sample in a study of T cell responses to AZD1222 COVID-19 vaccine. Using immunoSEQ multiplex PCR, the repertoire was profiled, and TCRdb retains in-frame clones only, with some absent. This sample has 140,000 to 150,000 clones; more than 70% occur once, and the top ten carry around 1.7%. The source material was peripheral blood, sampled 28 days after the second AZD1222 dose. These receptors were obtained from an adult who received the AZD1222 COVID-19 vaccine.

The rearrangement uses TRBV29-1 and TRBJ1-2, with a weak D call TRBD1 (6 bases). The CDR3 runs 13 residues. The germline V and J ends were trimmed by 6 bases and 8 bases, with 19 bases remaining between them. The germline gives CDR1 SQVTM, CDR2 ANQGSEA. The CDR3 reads CSVNIGGAPGYTF. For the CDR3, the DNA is TGCAGCGTGAACATTGGGGGGGCGCCCGGCTACACCTTC.

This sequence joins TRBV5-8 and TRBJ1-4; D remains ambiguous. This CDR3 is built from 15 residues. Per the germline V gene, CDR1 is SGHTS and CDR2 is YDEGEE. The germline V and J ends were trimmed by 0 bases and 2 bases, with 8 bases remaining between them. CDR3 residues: CASSLGQPTNEKLFF. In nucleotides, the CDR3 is TGTGCCAGCAGCTTGGGGCAACCCACTAATGAAAAACTGTTTTTT.

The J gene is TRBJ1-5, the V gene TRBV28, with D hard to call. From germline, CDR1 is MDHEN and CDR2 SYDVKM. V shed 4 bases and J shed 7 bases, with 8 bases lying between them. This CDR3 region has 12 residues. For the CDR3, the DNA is TGTGCCAGCAGTTCCCAAAGCCAGCCCCAGCATTTT. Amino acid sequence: CASSSQSQPQHF.

The CDR3 coding sequence is TGTGCCAGCAGTTTACTAGCGGGAGTTTACGAGCAGTACTTC. Protein product: CASSLLAGVYEQYF. The chain is built from TRBV28 and TRBJ2-7, with 10 positions matching TRBD2. V was pared by 2 bases and J by 4 bases, with 2 bases of the junction left unmatched. The CDR3 extends over 14 amino acids. CDR1 is MDHEN and CDR2 is SYDVKM in the germline V gene.

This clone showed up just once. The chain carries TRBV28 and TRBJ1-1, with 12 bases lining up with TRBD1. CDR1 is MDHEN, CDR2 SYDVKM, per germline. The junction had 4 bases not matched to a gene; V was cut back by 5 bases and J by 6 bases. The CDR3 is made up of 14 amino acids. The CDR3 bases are TGTGCCAGCAGTCGGGACAGGGGGCCTTCTGAAGCTTTCTTT. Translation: CASSRDRGPSEAFF.

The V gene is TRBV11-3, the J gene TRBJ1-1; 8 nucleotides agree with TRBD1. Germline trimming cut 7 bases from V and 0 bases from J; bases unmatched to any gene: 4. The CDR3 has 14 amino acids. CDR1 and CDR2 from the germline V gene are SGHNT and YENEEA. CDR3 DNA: TGTGCCAGCAAGATGGGACAGGTGAACACTGAAGCTTTCTTT. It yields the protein CASKMGQVNTEAFF.

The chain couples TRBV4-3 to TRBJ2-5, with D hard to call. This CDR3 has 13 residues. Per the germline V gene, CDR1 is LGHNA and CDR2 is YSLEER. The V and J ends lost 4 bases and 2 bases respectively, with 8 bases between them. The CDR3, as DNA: TGCGCCAGCAGCCTACAGTTACAAGAGACCCAGTACTTC. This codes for CASSLQLQETQYF.

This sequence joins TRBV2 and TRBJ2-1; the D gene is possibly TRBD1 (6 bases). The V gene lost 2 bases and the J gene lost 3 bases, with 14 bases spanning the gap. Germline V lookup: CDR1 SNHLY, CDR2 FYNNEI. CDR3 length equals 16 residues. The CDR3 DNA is TGTGCCAGCAGTGAACAGGGGCCGATTTACTACAATGAGCAGTTCTTC. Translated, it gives CASSEQGPIYYNEQFF.

This CDR3 reads CASSLWGTPGGTTFF. Here the CDR3 DNA reads TGTGCCAGCAGCTTGTGGGGTACCCCCGGAGGGACGACTTTCTTT. The chain joins TRBV5-6 to TRBJ1-1; TRBD1 is a possible D gene (5 bases). Germline V CDR1 and CDR2: SGHDT, YYEEEE. Between the trimmed V and J ends, which lost 1 base and 12 bases, there was a span of 22 bases. CDR3 length: 15 residues.

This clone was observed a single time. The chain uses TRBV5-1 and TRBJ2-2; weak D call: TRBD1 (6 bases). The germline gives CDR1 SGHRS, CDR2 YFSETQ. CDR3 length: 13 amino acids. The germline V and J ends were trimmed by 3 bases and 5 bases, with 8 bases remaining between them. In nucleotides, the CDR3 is TGCGCCAGCAGCTACGGGACAACCGGGGAGCTGTTTTTT. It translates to CASSYGTTGELFF.

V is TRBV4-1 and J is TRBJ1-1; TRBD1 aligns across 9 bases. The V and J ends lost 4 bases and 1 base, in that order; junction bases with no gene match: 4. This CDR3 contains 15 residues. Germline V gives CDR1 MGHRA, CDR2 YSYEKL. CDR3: CASSLGTGWNTEAFF. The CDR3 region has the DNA TGCGCCAGCAGCCTTGGGACAGGGTGGAACACTGAAGCTTTCTTT.

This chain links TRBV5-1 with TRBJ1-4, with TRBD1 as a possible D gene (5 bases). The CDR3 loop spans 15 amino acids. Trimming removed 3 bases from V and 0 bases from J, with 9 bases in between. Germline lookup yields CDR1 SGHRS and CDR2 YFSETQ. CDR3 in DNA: TGCGCCAGCAGCTCAGGGCCGGCAACTAATGAAAAACTGTTTTTT. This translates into CASSSGPATNEKLFF.

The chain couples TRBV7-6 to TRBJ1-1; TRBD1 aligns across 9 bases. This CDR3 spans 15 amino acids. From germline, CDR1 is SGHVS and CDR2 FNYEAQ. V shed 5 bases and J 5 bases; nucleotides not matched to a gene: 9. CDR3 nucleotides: TGTGCCAGCAGCGACTTACAGGGGGCCGGGACTGAAGCTTTCTTT. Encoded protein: CASSDLQGAGTEAFF.

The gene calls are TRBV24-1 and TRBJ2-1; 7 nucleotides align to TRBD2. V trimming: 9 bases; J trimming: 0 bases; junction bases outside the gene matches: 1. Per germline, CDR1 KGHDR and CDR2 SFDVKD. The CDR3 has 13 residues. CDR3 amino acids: CATGGSSYNEQFF. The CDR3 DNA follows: TGTGCCACCGGCGGGAGCTCCTACAATGAGCAGTTCTTC.

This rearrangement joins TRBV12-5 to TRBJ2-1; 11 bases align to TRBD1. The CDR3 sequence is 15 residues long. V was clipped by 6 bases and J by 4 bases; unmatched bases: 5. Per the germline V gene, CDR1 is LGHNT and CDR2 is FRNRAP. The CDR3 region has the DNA TGTGCTAGTGGGGGACAGGGGGGAGGTTACAATGAGCAGTTCTTC. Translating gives CASGGQGGGYNEQFF. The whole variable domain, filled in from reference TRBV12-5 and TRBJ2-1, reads DARVTQTPRHKVTEMGQEVTMRCQPILGHNTVFWYRQTMMQGLELLAYFRNRAPLDDSGMPKDRFSAEMPDATLATLKIQPSEPRDSAVYFCASGGQGGGYNEQFFGPGTRLTVL.

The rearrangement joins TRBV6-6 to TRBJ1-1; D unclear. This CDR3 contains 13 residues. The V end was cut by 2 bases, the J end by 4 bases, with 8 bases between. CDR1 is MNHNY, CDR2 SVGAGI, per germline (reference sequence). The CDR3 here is CASSYAPLTEAFF. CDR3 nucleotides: TGTGCCAGCAGTTACGCTCCCCTCACTGAAGCTTTCTTT.

The CDR3 is CASRETGPSYEQYF. DNA for the CDR3: TGTGCCAGCAGGGAAACAGGGCCTTCCTACGAGCAGTACTTC. V usage is TRBV28 and J usage is TRBJ2-7; tentative D call: TRBD1 (6 bases). Per the germline V gene, CDR1 is MDHEN and CDR2 is SYDVKM. The V end was cut by 6 bases, the J end by 1 base, with 13 bases between. This CDR3 region has 14 residues.

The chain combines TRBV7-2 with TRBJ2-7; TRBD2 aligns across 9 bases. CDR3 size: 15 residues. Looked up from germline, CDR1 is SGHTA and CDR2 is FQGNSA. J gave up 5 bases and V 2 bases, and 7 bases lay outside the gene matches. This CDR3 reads CASSLQAGGPHEQYF. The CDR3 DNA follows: TGTGCCAGCAGCTTACAGGCGGGAGGGCCCCACGAGCAGTACTTC.

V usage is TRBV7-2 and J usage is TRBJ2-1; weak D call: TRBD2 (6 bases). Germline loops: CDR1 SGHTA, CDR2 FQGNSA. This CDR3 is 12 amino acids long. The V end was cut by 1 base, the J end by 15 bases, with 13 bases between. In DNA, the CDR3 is TGTGCCAGCAGCTTAGAGGAGGGAGCGGCGTTCTTC. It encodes CASSLEEGAAFF. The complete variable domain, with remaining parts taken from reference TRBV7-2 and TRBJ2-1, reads GAGVSQSPSNKVTEKGKDVELRCDPISGHTALYWYRQSLGQGLEFLIYFQGNSAPDKSGLPSDRFSAERTGGSVSTLTIQRTQQEDSAVYLCASSLEEGAAFFGPGTRLTVL.

The CDR3 DNA is TGTGCCATCAGTGTGGGACAGGGAGGTCAAGAGACCCAGTACTTC. It encodes CAISVGQGGQETQYF. This chain uses TRBV10-3 with TRBJ2-5, with 9 bases identical to TRBD1. Germline trimming cut 4 bases from V and 2 bases from J; bases unmatched to any gene: 5. The germline CDR1 and CDR2 sequences are ENHRY and SYGVKD. The CDR3 is 15 residues long.